The present T cell receptor (beta chain) was sequenced within a study of breast tumors, draining lymph nodes, adjacent tissues. Comment on this clonotype: Its antigen is not known. At one end, the junction sequence differs from germline, possibly due to a read error.

Germline V gives CDR1 SGHRS, CDR2 YFSETQ. This CDR3 is 16 amino acids long. One entry per CDR3 protein, called by TCRdb with MiXCR from the multiplex PCR reads. Of about 180,000 distinct CDR3 sequences in the sample, roughly a third were seen once. General study results and limits: Findings are consistent with lymph node origin and intratumoral expansion of most tumor T cells. Tumors had less TCR diversity than lymph nodes, more than nontumor tissue. Luminal-like breast cancer showed significantly greater tumor-nontumor repertoire similarity than basal-like breast cancer did. That most tumor T cells come from lymph nodes remained unproven.

Breast cancer patients provided tissue from their axillary draining lymph nodes. This receptor was obtained from a female donor with breast cancer. Some clones in this sample may be carry-over from other donors' samples. The sample taken for sequencing was axillary lymph node tissue. V is TRBV5-1 and J is TRBJ2-2; TRBD1 matches at 8 bases. DNA for the CDR3: TGCGCCGGCAGCCCGCGGGACAGGAGGATCACCGGGGAGCTGTTTTTT. Translating gives CAGSPRDRRITGELFF.